One sample yielded the 2 T cell receptor beta chains listed below, sequenced in a study of T-cell memory formation after mild COVID-19. TCRdb ran MiXCR on the 5' RACE reads and lists one entry per CDR3 protein. The sample consists of hundreds of thousands of distinct CDR3 sequences, approximately 15% of them appearing once. Sequences were obtained from PBMCs or a T cell subset sorted from them (not recorded which). The receptor set was obtained from an adult woman who had mild COVID-19 (a few samples of this study predate the infection). Cell type and time point are not known.

J is TRBJ1-2 and V is TRBV7-9; D perhaps matches TRBD1 (5 bases). This CDR3 is built from 14 residues. Per the germline V gene, CDR1 is SEHNR and CDR2 is FQNEAQ (reference sequence). Trimming left V 5 bases short and J 4 bases short, with 14 bases between. The CDR3 sequence: CASSKTPQGYGYTF. In DNA form, the CDR3 reads TGTGCCAGCAGCAAAACCCCCCAGGGCTATGGCTACACCTTC.

This clonotype was detected ten times or more. The chain has TRBV28 and TRBJ2-3, with TRBD2 as a possible D gene (6 bases). Germline lookup yields CDR1 MDHEN and CDR2 SYDVKM. The CDR3 spans 15 residues. V was clipped by 6 bases and J by 1 base, with 14 bases between them. CDR3 bases: TGTGCCAGCAGACCGGGGACTTCCGGCACAGATACGCAGTATTTT. Its protein product is CASRPGTSGTDTQYF.